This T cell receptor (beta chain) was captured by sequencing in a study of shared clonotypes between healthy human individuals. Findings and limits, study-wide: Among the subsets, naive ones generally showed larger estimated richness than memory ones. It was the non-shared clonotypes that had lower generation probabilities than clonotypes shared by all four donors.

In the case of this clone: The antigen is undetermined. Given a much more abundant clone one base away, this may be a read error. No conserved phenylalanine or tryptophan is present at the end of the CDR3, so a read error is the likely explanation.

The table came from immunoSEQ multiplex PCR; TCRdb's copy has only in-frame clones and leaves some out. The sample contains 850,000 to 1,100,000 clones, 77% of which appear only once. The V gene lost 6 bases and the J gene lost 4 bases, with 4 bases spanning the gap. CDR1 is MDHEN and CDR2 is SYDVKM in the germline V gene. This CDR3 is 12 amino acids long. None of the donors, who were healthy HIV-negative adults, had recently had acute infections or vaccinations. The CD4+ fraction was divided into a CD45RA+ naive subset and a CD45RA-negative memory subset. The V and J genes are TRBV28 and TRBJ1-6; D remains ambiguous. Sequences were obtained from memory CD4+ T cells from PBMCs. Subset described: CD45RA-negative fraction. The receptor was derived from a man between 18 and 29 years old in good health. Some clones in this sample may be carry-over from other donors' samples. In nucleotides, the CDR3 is TGTGCCAGCAGGGGGTATAATTCACCCCTCCACCTT. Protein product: CASRGYNSPLHL.